Each of the 9 T cell receptor beta chains below was sequenced from the same sample in a study of T cell repertoires in cytomegalovirus infection. TCRdb reanalysed the reads using MiXCR and keeps one entry per CDR3 protein. The table records some 500,000 distinct CDR3 sequences, around a third of them present only once. The antigens of these receptors remain unknown. Here the sequenced sample was cultured PBMCs, taken from culture after CMV antigen stimulation. These receptors originate from a human donor in good health (CMV status not recorded). Some clones in this sample may be carry-over from other donors' samples.

The gene calls are TRBV19 and TRBJ1-2, with D perhaps TRBD1 (5 bases). The CDR3 runs to 17 residues. V was shortened by 1 base and J by 2 bases, with 17 bases between the two germline ends. Germline lookup yields CDR1 LNHDA and CDR2 SQIVND (reference sequence). CDR3 sequence (DNA): TGTGCCAGTAGTATAGTCTTTCCCCCGGCAGGGAACTATGGCTACACCTTC. Its protein product is CASSIVFPPAGNYGYTF.

The V call is TRBV2, the J call TRBJ2-7; tentative D call: TRBD1 (6 bases). Germline V lookup: CDR1 SNHLY, CDR2 FYNNEI. Trimming pared 6 bases from V and 7 bases from J, leaving 13 bases between. This CDR3 spans 12 amino acids. The CDR3 DNA reads as TGTGCCAGCAGCGCAGGGGTCGGTGAGCAGTACTTC. Encoded protein: CASSAGVGEQYF. Complete variable domain (other parts from reference TRBV2 and TRBJ2-7): EPEVTQTPSHQVTQMGQEVILRCVPISNHLYFYWYRQILGQKVEFLVSFYNNEISEKSEIFDDQFSVERPDGSNFTLKIRSTKLEDSAMYFCASSAGVGEQYFGPGTRLTVT.

The rearrangement joins TRBV2 to TRBJ1-6, with TRBD1 as a possible D gene (5 bases). V gave up 11 bases and J gave up 4 bases, with 12 bases separating them. Germline V gene sequence: CDR1 SNHLY, CDR2 FYNNEI. This CDR3 has 13 amino acids. The CDR3 sequence is CACGTDYNSPLHF. CDR3 nucleotides: TGTGCCTGCGGGACGGATTATAATTCACCCCTCCACTTT. Full variable domain (missing parts from reference TRBV2 and TRBJ1-6): EPEVTQTPSHQVTQMGQEVILRCVPISNHLYFYWYRQILGQKVEFLVSFYNNEISEKSEIFDDQFSVERPDGSNFTLKIRSTKLEDSAMYFCACGTDYNSPLHFGNGTRLTVT.

This clonotype showed up just once. V and J are TRBV28 and TRBJ2-7; D perhaps matches TRBD2 (5 bases). The V gene's germline CDR1 is MDHEN and CDR2 SYDVKM. Trimming removed 9 bases from V and 7 bases from J, with 19 bases in between. The CDR3 is made up of 13 amino acids. In nucleotides, the CDR3 is TGTGCCAGTAAGACTGGACTGGGTGGGGAGCAGTACTTC. Its translation: CASKTGLGGEQYF.

The rearrangement links TRBV19 to TRBJ2-6; 9 bases agree with TRBD1. There are 16 residues in the CDR3. Germline values: CDR1 LNHDA, CDR2 SQIVND (reference sequence). V was pared by 5 bases and J by 3 bases, with 5 bases of the junction left unmatched. The CDR3 here is CASSLGTGLGANVLTF. The DNA of the CDR3 is TGTGCCAGTAGTCTCGGGACAGGGCTTGGGGCCAACGTCCTGACTTTC.

This clonotype occurred many times. The chain joins TRBV10-3 to TRBJ2-2; a possible D gene is TRBD1 (6 bases). The V gene lost 6 bases and the J gene lost 3 bases, with 17 bases spanning the gap. This CDR3 region has 16 residues. Germline V lookup: CDR1 ENHRY, CDR2 SYGVKD. The CDR3 here is CAIRVEQGRYTGELFF. The DNA of the CDR3 is TGTGCCATCAGAGTGGAACAGGGTCGGTACACCGGGGAGCTGTTTTTT.

This chain uses TRBV7-9 with TRBJ2-2; D is undetermined. This CDR3 spans 14 amino acids. The V end lost 5 bases, the J end lost 6 bases, and 13 bases lay between the germline ends. Germline V gives CDR1 SEHNR, CDR2 FQNEAQ (reference sequence). CDR3: CASSQSFFSGELFF. CDR3 nucleotides: TGTGCCAGCAGCCAAAGTTTCTTCTCCGGGGAGCTGTTTTTT. Together with reference TRBV7-9 and TRBJ2-2, the CDR3 gives the full variable domain: DTGVSQNPRHKITKRGQNVTFRCDPISEHNRLYWYRQTLGQGPEFLTYFQNEAQLEKSRLLSDRFSAERPKGSFSTLEIQRTEQGDSAMYLCASSQSFFSGELFFGEGSRLTVL.

The chain carries TRBV2 and TRBJ2-1; D unresolved. Looked up from germline, CDR1 is SNHLY and CDR2 is FYNNEI. The CDR3 is 12 amino acids. Trimming left V 10 bases short and J 0 bases short, with 7 bases between. The CDR3 is CAKTGSYNEQFF. As DNA, the CDR3 is TGTGCCAAAACGGGCTCCTACAATGAGCAGTTCTTC. The variable domain in full, with the rest retrieved from reference TRBV2 and TRBJ2-1, is EPEVTQTPSHQVTQMGQEVILRCVPISNHLYFYWYRQILGQKVEFLVSFYNNEISEKSEIFDDQFSVERPDGSNFTLKIRSTKLEDSAMYFCAKTGSYNEQFFGPGTRLTVL.

The gene calls are TRBV7-3 and TRBJ2-1, with unresolved D. The germline V gene has CDR1 SGHTA and CDR2 FQGTGA. Trimming pared 4 bases from V and 5 bases from J, leaving 6 bases between. CDR3 length equals 12 residues. The CDR3 reads CASSSINNEQFF. In DNA form, the CDR3 reads TGTGCCAGCAGCTCCATAAACAATGAGCAGTTCTTC.